This is a list of T cell receptor beta chains from one sample in a study of CD8+CD57+ T cells in acquired aplastic anemia. TCRdb analysed the reads with MiXCR anew, one entry per CDR3 protein. The sample shows 310,000 or so distinct CDR3 sequences, approximately 58% of them seen only once. Sequencing input: sorted CD4+, CD8+, or CD8+CD57+ T cells (not recorded which) from PBMCs. Receptor source: a human donor with aplastic anemia. CDR3s include the opening cysteine and the closing phenylalanine or tryptophan. Fields, in order: CDR3 protein, CDR3 DNA, V gene, D gene, J gene, clone size. A D gene is named only where the DNA matches it firmly. A row's size may be missing; if present it is once, few, many or a size class.

CATSRDRQNSNQPQHF,TGTGCCACCAGCAGAGATCGGCAGAATAGCAATCAGCCCCAGCATTTT,TRBV15,NA,TRBJ1-5,many
CASRLRQGADNSPLHF,TGTGCCAGCAGGTTGAGACAGGGGGCAGATAATTCACCCCTCCACTTT,TRBV2,TRBD1,TRBJ1-6,NA
CAISESGDTQYF,TGTGCCATCAGTGAGTCAGGCGATACGCAGTATTTT,TRBV10-3,NA,TRBJ2-3,NA
CASSPRSSGNEQFF,TGTGCCAGCAGCCCCCGTTCTAGCGGGAATGAGCAGTTCTTC,TRBV7-6,TRBD2,TRBJ2-1,few
CSAGSGTAESGELFF,TGCAGTGCTGGTTCCGGGACAGCGGAATCCGGGGAGCTGTTTTTT,TRBV20-1,TRBD1,TRBJ2-2,NA
CATSDLGQGYEQYF,TGTGCCACCAGTGACTTGGGACAGGGCTACGAGCAGTACTTC,TRBV24-1,TRBD1,TRBJ2-7,NA
CSAVPGGSTEAFF,TGCAGTGCCGTTCCGGGGGGTTCCACTGAAGCTTTCTTT,TRBV20-1,NA,TRBJ1-1,many
CASSQERQAGSPLHF,TGCGCCAGCAGCCAAGAGAGACAGGCGGGTTCACCCCTCCACTTT,TRBV7-2,NA,TRBJ1-6,NA
CASSFTSLGEVEQFF,TGTGCCAGCAGCTTTACCTCACTTGGAGAGGTCGAGCAGTTCTTC,TRBV7-9,NA,TRBJ2-1,NA
CSAIGGLQETQYF,TGCAGTGCTATTGGAGGCCTCCAAGAGACCCAGTACTTC,TRBV20-1,NA,TRBJ2-5,few
CASSNRGLGNTF,TGTGCCAGCAGTAACAGGGGCCTCGGAAACACCTTC,TRBV3-1,TRBD1,TRBJ1-2,few
CASSLRDRGAYEQYF,TGTGCCAGCAGCCTTCGGGACAGGGGAGCCTACGAGCAGTACTTC,TRBV7-8,TRBD1,TRBJ2-7,many
CASSRTQTGGSQYF,TGTGCCAGCAGCAGAACGCAGACAGGGGGCTCCCAGTACTTC,TRBV12-3/TRBV12-4,TRBD1,TRBJ2-5,NA
CASSYDPVYGYTF,TGTGCCAGCAGTTACGACCCCGTTTATGGCTACACCTTC,TRBV6-6,NA,TRBJ1-2,many
CSAQARGRGEETQYF,TGCAGTGCTCAAGCCAGGGGGCGCGGAGAAGAGACCCAGTACTTC,TRBV20-1,TRBD1,TRBJ2-5,NA
CASSFGTYTEAFF,TGTGCCAGCAGTTTCGGGACGTACACTGAAGCTTTCTTT,TRBV7-2,NA,TRBJ1-1,NA
CASSQNAGGRGYTF,TGTGCCAGCAGCCAGAATGCCGGGGGCCGGGGCTACACCTTC,TRBV3-1,NA,TRBJ1-2,many
CASSFTGGGEKLFF,TGTGCCAGCAGTTTTACAGGGGGAGGTGAAAAACTGTTTTTT,TRBV12-3/TRBV12-4,TRBD1,TRBJ1-4,many